A single sample gave rise to the 26 T cell receptor beta chains below, sequenced in a study of T cells in Graves' hyperthyroidism and ophthalmopathy. RNA transcripts yielded amplified TCR beta CDR3 regions. With the HTBI primer set, the TCR CDR3 went through a first round of RT-PCR. Each CDR3 protein is one row after TCRdb ran MiXCR on the multiplex PCR reads. The table includes 600,000 to 900,000 distinct CDR3 sequences, approximately 16% detected once. Specimen: blood. These receptor sequences come from a man aged 18 to 30 with Graves' hyperthyroidism.

This chain uses TRBV6-1 with TRBJ1-3; no clear D gene. The CDR3 totals 15 residues. The V gene lost 9 bases and the J gene lost 3 bases, with 18 bases spanning the gap. Per germline, CDR1 MNHNS and CDR2 SASEGT. CDR3 nucleotide sequence: TGTGCCAGTTACATGCAGCCTAACCTTGGAAACACCATATATTTT. Protein product: CASYMQPNLGNTIYF.

A word on this clonotype: Given a much more abundant clone one base away, this may be a read error. The rearrangement uses TRBV9 and TRBJ1-5; 7 bases align to TRBD1. V shed 3 bases and J 0 bases; nucleotides not matched to a gene: 0. This CDR3 region has 14 residues. CDR1 SGDLS and CDR2 YYNGEE come from the germline V gene. The CDR3 region is CASSGDSSNQPQHF. The CDR3, as DNA: TGTGCCAGCAGCGGGGACAGTAGCAATCAGCCCCAGCATTTT. The entire variable domain, with the rest obtained from reference TRBV9 and TRBJ1-5, is as follows: DSGVTQTPKHLITATGQRVTLRCSPRSGDLSVYWYQQSLDQGLQFLIQYYNGEERAKGNILERFSAQQFPDLHSELNLSSLELGDSALYFCASSGDSSNQPQHFGDGTRLSIL.

The chain is built from TRBV28 and TRBJ2-7, with D hard to call. Germline V gene data show CDR1 as MDHEN and CDR2 as SYDVKM. The ends were cut back, 6 bases at V and 1 base at J, with 13 bases in the middle. CDR3 length: 14 amino acids. This CDR3 is CASSETLQSYEQYF. In DNA, the CDR3 is TGTGCCAGCAGCGAGACTCTCCAGTCCTACGAGCAGTACTTC.

The table lists this clonotype with a few counts. V is TRBV19 and J is TRBJ2-1; D remains unclear. The CDR3 is made up of 14 amino acids. Germline V gene lookup returns CDR1 LNHDA and CDR2 SQIVND (reference sequence). V shed 6 bases and J shed 10 bases, with 19 bases lying between them. CDR3 sequence: CASSLPLKGREQFF. The CDR3 DNA sequence: TGTGCCAGTAGCCTTCCGCTCAAAGGTAGGGAGCAGTTCTTC.

This clonotype was observed a handful of times. This rearrangement joins TRBV18 to TRBJ2-1; 7 bases are shared with TRBD2. This CDR3 is 15 amino acids long. The V gene's germline CDR1 is KGHSH and CDR2 LQKENI. V shed 3 bases, J shed 4 bases, and the junction held 6 bases outside the gene matches. The CDR3 DNA reads as TGTGCCAGCTCACCTCGCGGGAGCCTTTACAATGAGCAGTTCTTC. Protein: CASSPRGSLYNEQFF.

The V gene is TRBV19, the J gene TRBJ2-7; D gene uncertain. V was clipped by 7 bases and J by 4 bases, with 11 bases between them. This CDR3 region has 12 residues. From germline, CDR1 is LNHDA and CDR2 SQIVND (reference sequence). CDR3 sequence reads: CASTPDGYEQYF. Written as DNA, the CDR3 is TGTGCCAGTACTCCGGACGGGTACGAGCAGTACTTC.

This clonotype was seen many times. The chain recombines TRBV28 with TRBJ1-1; D not certain. Germline-derived CDR1 and CDR2 are MDHEN and SYDVKM. V gave up 2 bases and J gave up 5 bases, with 6 bases separating them. This CDR3 has 12 amino acids. Written as DNA, the CDR3 is TGTGCCAGCAGTTTACTAATGACTGAAGCTTTCTTT. Amino acids: CASSLLMTEAFF.

This sequence joins TRBV3-1 and TRBJ1-5; D not certain. Germline V gives CDR1 LGHDT, CDR2 YNNKEL (reference sequence). V lost 1 base, J lost 9 bases, and 13 bases lay in between. The CDR3 covers 14 residues. Written as DNA, the CDR3 is TGTGCCAGCAGCCAAGGTTCCCCGGCCCTGCCCCAGCATTTT. Amino acids: CASSQGSPALPQHF.

This clonotype was counted a few times. This chain links TRBV2 with TRBJ1-5; tentative D call: TRBD1 (5 bases). From germline, CDR1 is SNHLY and CDR2 FYNNEI. CDR3 length: 15 amino acids. The ends were cut back, 4 bases at V and 6 bases at J, with 16 bases in the middle. CDR3: CASSGGPRGSQPQHF. CDR3 DNA sequence: TGTGCCAGCAGTGGGGGACCCCGGGGATCTCAGCCCCAGCATTTT.

This clonotype was observed at least ten times. The V call is TRBV7-3, the J call TRBJ2-3; D is possibly TRBD1 (7 bases). Germline V gene lookup returns CDR1 SGHTA and CDR2 FQGTGA. The germline V and J ends were trimmed by 2 bases and 4 bases, with 13 bases remaining between them. CDR3 size: 15 residues. This CDR3 is CASSLQGGHADTQYF. CDR3 nucleotides: TGTGCCAGCAGCTTACAGGGGGGTCATGCAGATACGCAGTATTTT.

This clonotype turned up a few times. V is TRBV7-6 and J is TRBJ2-7; 9 bases agree with TRBD1. This CDR3 region has 16 residues. Germline CDR1 is SGHVS and CDR2 is FNYEAQ. V lost 5 bases to trimming and J lost 5 bases; unmatched junction nucleotides: 13. CDR3 in DNA: TGTGCCAGCAGCCCAACCCCCGGACAGGGGCCCCACGAGCAGTACTTC. It yields the protein CASSPTPGQGPHEQYF.

The chain carries TRBV20-1 and TRBJ1-5; TRBD1 aligns across 7 bases. This CDR3 has 15 amino acids. V dropped 0 bases and J dropped 7; count of bases not matched to a gene: 9. Per the germline V gene, CDR1 is DFQATT and CDR2 is SNEGSKA (reference sequence). The CDR3: CSARDQRRGGQPQHF. The CDR3 nucleotides are TGCAGTGCTAGAGATCAGCGCAGGGGGGGACAGCCCCAGCATTTT.

The rearrangement joins TRBV6-4 to TRBJ2-1; D possibly corresponds to TRBD2 (6 bases). Germline CDR1 reads MRHNA; CDR2 reads SNTAGT. CDR3 length: 11 residues. V was cut by 10 bases and J by 6 bases, with 10 bases left in between. The CDR3 spells CATLEGNEQFF. The CDR3 DNA reads TGTGCCACCCTGGAGGGCAATGAGCAGTTCTTC.

A few counts support this clonotype. V usage is TRBV28 and J usage is TRBJ2-7; D is undetermined. V lost 7 bases and J lost 6, with 16 bases in between. Germline-derived CDR1 and CDR2 are MDHEN and SYDVKM. The CDR3 has 13 residues. As DNA, the CDR3 is TGTGCCAGCACCAGCACCCCCTCTGGCGAGCAGTACTTC. Translating it yields CASTSTPSGEQYF.

This clonotype appeared many times. The genes are TRBV18 and TRBJ2-7, with a possible D match to TRBD1 (6 bases). CDR3 length: 15 residues. The germline gives CDR1 KGHSH, CDR2 LQKENI. Deletions cut 4 bases from V and 4 bases from J, with 17 bases between. DNA of the CDR3: TGTGCCAGCTCACTAGGACAGTCGGTCACTTACGAGCAGTACTTC. Residues: CASSLGQSVTYEQYF. Variable domain in full (rest from reference TRBV18 and TRBJ2-7): NAGVMQNPRHLVRRRGQEARLRCSPMKGHSHVYWYRQLPEEGLKFMVYLQKENIIDESGMPKERFSAEFPKEGPSILRIQQVVRGDSAAYFCASSLGQSVTYEQYFGPGTRLTVT.

This clonotype was seen a few times. CDR3 coding DNA: TGCGCCAGCAGCCAAAGGGATTTGGACACCGGGGAGCTGTTTTTT. Translated: CASSQRDLDTGELFF. This chain joins TRBV4-3 and TRBJ2-2; D is undetermined. This CDR3 comprises 15 residues. V was trimmed by 2 bases and J by 3 bases, leaving 10 bases between them. The V gene's germline CDR1 is LGHNA and CDR2 YSLEER.

There are many counts of this clonotype. The chain has TRBV7-3 and TRBJ2-3; tentative D call: TRBD1 (6 bases). Germline assignment: CDR1 SGHTA and CDR2 FQGTGA. The V end was cut by 5 bases, the J end by 2 bases, with 11 bases between. This CDR3 has 14 residues. The DNA for the CDR3 is TGTGCCAGCAGCATTGGACAGTCCACAGATACGCAGTATTTT. This translates into CASSIGQSTDTQYF.

This clonotype was detected a few times. The chain couples TRBV5-5 to TRBJ1-6, with 7 bases identical to TRBD1. Germline V gene data show CDR1 as SGHKS and CDR2 as YYEKEE (reference sequence). Trimming took 4 bases from V and 0 from J; bases not matched to a gene: 7. The CDR3 is 17 amino acids. The CDR3 protein is CASSGRQGISYNSPLHF. The CDR3 DNA is TGTGCCAGCAGCGGACGACAGGGTATCTCCTATAATTCACCCCTCCACTTT.

There are many counts of this clonotype. The J gene is TRBJ2-1, the V gene TRBV28, with TRBD2 identical over 13 bases. This CDR3 has 16 amino acids. After removal of 5 bases from V and 7 bases from J, the junction contained 8 bases not matched to a gene. The germline CDR1 and CDR2 sequences are MDHEN and SYDVKM. This CDR3 is CASSPYTSGRANEQFF. Here the CDR3 DNA reads TGTGCCAGCAGTCCCTATACTAGCGGGAGGGCGAATGAGCAGTTCTTC.

This clonotype was observed at least ten times. In DNA form, the CDR3 reads TGTGCCAGCAGTTTAAGGATACCCCCCAAGGGGCGAGGAAACACCATATATTTT. Amino acid sequence: CASSLRIPPKGRGNTIYF. The rearrangement links TRBV28 to TRBJ1-3, with D possibly matching TRBD1 (5 bases). CDR3 length: 18 amino acids. The germline V gene has CDR1 MDHEN and CDR2 SYDVKM. V was shortened by 2 bases and J by 4 bases, with 21 bases between the two germline ends.

This clonotype was observed at least ten times. This chain uses TRBV28 with TRBJ2-7, with TRBD2 matching over 9 bases. This CDR3 is 15 amino acids long. CDR1 and CDR2 from the germline V gene are MDHEN and SYDVKM. V lost 3 bases, J lost 0 bases, and 3 bases stayed unmatched. As DNA, the CDR3 is TGTGCCAGCAGTTTCTCTAGCGGGGCCTCCTACGAGCAGTACTTC. Translating gives CASSFSSGASYEQYF.

The rearrangement joins TRBV20-1 to TRBJ2-5, with D perhaps being TRBD1 or TRBD2 (6 bases each). Germline V gene data show CDR1 as DFQATT and CDR2 as SNEGSKA (reference sequence). V was clipped by 5 bases and J by 3 bases, with 19 bases between them. This CDR3 spans 15 amino acids. CDR3 nucleotide sequence: TGCAGTGCTTTCCTCATAGCGGAGGGGGAAGAGACCCAGTACTTC. This sequence encodes CSAFLIAEGEETQYF.

This clonotype has a count of ten or more. CDR3 DNA: TGTGCCAGCATCCAGGGGTATAACACCGGGGAGCTGTTTTTT. Translating it yields CASIQGYNTGELFF. The V and J genes are TRBV2 and TRBJ2-2; D possibly corresponds to TRBD1 (6 bases). The V end lost 7 bases, the J end lost 2 bases, and 11 bases lay between the germline ends. This CDR3 is built from 14 residues. Germline assignment: CDR1 SNHLY and CDR2 FYNNEI.

There are a few counts of this clonotype. The chain links TRBV7-9 to TRBJ2-2; D might be TRBD1 (5 bases). The CDR3 loop spans 16 amino acids. V was clipped by 5 bases and J by 7 bases, with 20 bases between them. CDR1 is SEHNR, CDR2 FQNEAQ, per germline (reference sequence). The CDR3 DNA sequence: TGTGCCAGCAGCCCACTGACAGACCCCACTGGCGGGGAGCTGTTTTTT. This gives the protein CASSPLTDPTGGELFF.

This clonotype appeared many times. The chain links TRBV3-1 to TRBJ2-7; 7 bases are shared with TRBD2. J gave up 5 bases and V 0 bases, and 4 bases lay outside the gene matches. The V gene's germline CDR1 is LGHDT and CDR2 YNNKEL (reference sequence). The CDR3 spans 14 residues. The CDR3 DNA reads as TGTGCCAGCAGCCAAGAGACTAGCATCGACGAGCAGTACTTC. This encodes CASSQETSIDEQYF.

This clonotype was found many times. The V gene is TRBV28, the J gene TRBJ2-3; 8 nucleotides line up with TRBD1. The CDR3 totals 15 residues. Per germline, CDR1 MDHEN and CDR2 SYDVKM. Unmatched junction bases numbered 2, after V lost 2 bases and J lost 1 base. CDR3: CASSLVTGGTDTQYF. The CDR3 DNA is TGTGCCAGCAGTTTAGTGACAGGGGGCACAGATACGCAGTATTTT.